The 4 T cell receptor beta chains below were found in one sample sequenced in a study of graft-versus-host responses after intestinal transplantation. Using immunoSEQ multiplex PCR, the repertoire was profiled, and TCRdb retains in-frame clones only, with some absent. The sample has 45,000 to 55,000 clones, less than 95% seen once. This specimen was PBMCs, taken 650 to 690 days after intestinal transplant. The origin of the receptors is a human patient who received an intestinal transplant, so some T cells may come from the graft donor.

This chain connects TRBV5-1 to TRBJ2-1; the D gene could be TRBD1 or TRBD2 (6 bases each). This CDR3 region has 13 residues. Trimming took off 4 bases at V and 9 bases at J, with 14 bases between the two ends. Germline V gene sequence: CDR1 SGHRS, CDR2 YFSETQ. In DNA, the CDR3 is TGCGCCAGCAGCCCACAGGGAGGCGTTGAGCAGTTCTTC. Translating it yields CASSPQGGVEQFF. Full variable domain (missing parts from reference TRBV5-1 and TRBJ2-1): KAGVTQTPRYLIKTRGQQVTLSCSPISGHRSVSWYQQTPGQGLQFLFEYFSETQRNKGNFPGRFSGRQFSNSRSEMNVSTLELGDSALYLCASSPQGGVEQFFGPGTRLTVL.

This chain links TRBV29-1 with TRBJ2-1; the match to TRBD1 covers 8 bases. CDR1 is SQVTM and CDR2 is ANQGSEA in the germline V gene. This CDR3 comprises 13 residues. Germline trimming cut 6 bases from V and 9 bases from J; bases unmatched to any gene: 10. For the CDR3, the DNA is TGCAGCGTATCCGACAGGGGTAGGGGTGAGCAGTTCTTC. Its translation: CSVSDRGRGEQFF.

V and J are TRBV7-3 and TRBJ2-3, with 9 positions matching TRBD2. V shed 2 bases, J shed 1 base, and the junction held 7 bases outside the gene matches. CDR1 and CDR2 from the germline V gene are SGHTA and FQGTGA. There are 17 residues in the CDR3. The CDR3 region has the DNA TGTGCCAGCAGCTTATACGGTAGGACTAGCGGCACAGATACGCAGTATTTT. As protein: CASSLYGRTSGTDTQYF. The complete variable domain, with remaining parts taken from reference TRBV7-3 and TRBJ2-3, reads GAGVSQTPSNKVTEKGKYVELRCDPISGHTALYWYRQSLGQGPEFLIYFQGTGAADDSGLPNDRFFAVRPEGSVSTLKIQRTERGDSAVYLCASSLYGRTSGTDTQYFGPGTRLTVL.

The chain employs TRBV6-1 and TRBJ1-1; no clear D. Trimming shortened V by 6 bases and J by 2 bases, and 4 bases separated the two germline ends. There are 11 residues in the CDR3. Germline V CDR1 and CDR2: MNHNS, SASEGT. CDR3 amino acids: CASRDNTEAFF. CDR3 bases: TGTGCCAGCAGGGATAACACTGAAGCTTTCTTT.